The 3 T cell receptor beta chains reported below all come from one sample, sequenced in a study of cytomegalovirus exposure and HLA in healthy donors. PCR was performed using 60 Vbeta and 13 Jbeta primers. Profiled with immunoSEQ multiplex PCR; TCRdb holds only in-frame clones, not every one. The sample lists approximately 120,000 clones; around 86% were seen once. The sequenced material came from PBMCs. All receptors derive from a young woman in good health and CMV-seronegative.

The chain has TRBV6-6 and TRBJ1-2; D is undetermined. The V gene lost 10 bases and the J gene lost 6 bases, with 9 bases spanning the gap. The CDR3 has 10 amino acids. The germline V gene encodes CDR1 MNHNY and CDR2 SVGAGI (reference sequence). The CDR3 region has the DNA TGTGCCACCAAGGAGGATGGCTACACCTTC. Amino acids: CATKEDGYTF.

The chain uses TRBV27 and TRBJ1-4, with D perhaps TRBD1 (5 bases). The CDR3 spans 14 residues. The ends were cut back, 5 bases at V and 2 bases at J, with 9 bases in the middle. Germline CDR1 MNHEY, CDR2 SMNVEV (reference sequence). CDR3 loop: CASSPRQTNEKLFF. The CDR3 DNA reads TGTGCCAGCAGTCCTAGACAGACTAATGAAAAACTGTTTTTT.

The gene calls are TRBV5-4 and TRBJ2-2; D is ambiguous. The length of the CDR3 is 17 residues. Per germline, CDR1 SGHNT and CDR2 YYREEE (reference sequence). Trimming pared 0 bases from V and 2 bases from J, leaving 14 bases between. CDR3 residues: CASSLAGMAGNTGELFF. DNA of the CDR3: TGTGCCAGCAGCTTGGCCGGTATGGCAGGAAACACCGGGGAGCTGTTTTTT.